This T cell receptor (beta chain) was retrieved from a study of blood T cell repertoires in COVID-19. Background on the study: Samples came from the United States, Italy and Spain, spanning acute and convalescent COVID-19. PBMCs, B-cell-depleted T cells, or T cells provided the cDNA or gDNA that made up the material.

The CDR3 is 17 amino acids. In germline, CDR1 is LNHNV, CDR2 YYDKDF (reference sequence). The V end was cut by 0 bases, the J end by 4 bases, with 19 bases between. It was during active infection that Seattle patients were enrolled and then longitudinally followed. Authors' methods: Reference gene primer amplification gave nucleated cell count estimates. Here immunoSEQ multiplex PCR was the method, and the copy in TCRdb shows in-frame clones only, minus some. Clonal size and the V and J genes are those of that table, whereas D and trimming came from the DNA. The sample lists 160,000 or so clones; just over 90% were seen once.

The chain employs TRBV15 and TRBJ2-7, with a weak D call TRBD1 (5 bases). This receptor was identified in a woman aged 60-70 years with COVID-19, enrolled during active disease. Specimen: peripheral blood. The CDR3 is CATSRDRGKGLLYEQYF. CDR3 sequence (DNA): TGTGCCACCAGCAGAGATAGGGGTAAGGGCTTACTGTACGAGCAGTACTTC. The whole variable domain, filled in from reference TRBV15 and TRBJ2-7, reads DAMVIQNPRYQVTQFGKPVTLSCSQTLNHNVMYWYQQKSSQAPKLLFHYYDKDFNNEADTPDNFQSRRPNTSFCFLDIRSPGLGDTAMYLCATSRDRGKGLLYEQYFGPGTRLTVT.